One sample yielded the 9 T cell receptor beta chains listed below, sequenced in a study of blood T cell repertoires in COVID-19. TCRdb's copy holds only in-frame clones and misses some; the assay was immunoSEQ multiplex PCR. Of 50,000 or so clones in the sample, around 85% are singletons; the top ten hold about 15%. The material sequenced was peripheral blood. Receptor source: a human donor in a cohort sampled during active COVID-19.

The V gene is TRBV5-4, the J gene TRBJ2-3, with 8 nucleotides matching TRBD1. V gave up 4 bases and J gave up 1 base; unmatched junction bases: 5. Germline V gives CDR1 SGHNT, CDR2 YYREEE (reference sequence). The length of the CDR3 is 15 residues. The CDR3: CASSTGQGGTDTQYF. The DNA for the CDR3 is TGTGCCAGCAGCACCGGACAGGGTGGCACAGATACGCAGTATTTT.

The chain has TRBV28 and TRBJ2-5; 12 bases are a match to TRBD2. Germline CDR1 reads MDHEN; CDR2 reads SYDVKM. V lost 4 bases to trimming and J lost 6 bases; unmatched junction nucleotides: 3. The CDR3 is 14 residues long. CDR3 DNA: TGTGCCAGCAGTTCTAGCGGGGGGGCCCAGACCCAGTACTTC. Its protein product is CASSSSGGAQTQYF.

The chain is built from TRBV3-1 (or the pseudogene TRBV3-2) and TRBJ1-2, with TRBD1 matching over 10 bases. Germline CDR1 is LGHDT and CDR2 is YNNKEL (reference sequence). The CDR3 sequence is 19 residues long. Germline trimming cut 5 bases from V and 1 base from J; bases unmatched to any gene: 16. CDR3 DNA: TGTGCCAGCAGCGCTCTGGTATGGGACAGGGGAAGTAGTAACTATGGCTACACCTTC. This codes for CASSALVWDRGSSNYGYTF.

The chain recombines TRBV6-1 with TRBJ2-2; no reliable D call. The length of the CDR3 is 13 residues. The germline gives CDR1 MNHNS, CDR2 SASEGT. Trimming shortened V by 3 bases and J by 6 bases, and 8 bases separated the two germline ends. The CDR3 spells CASSDWQAGELFF. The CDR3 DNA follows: TGTGCCAGCAGTGATTGGCAAGCCGGGGAGCTGTTTTTT.

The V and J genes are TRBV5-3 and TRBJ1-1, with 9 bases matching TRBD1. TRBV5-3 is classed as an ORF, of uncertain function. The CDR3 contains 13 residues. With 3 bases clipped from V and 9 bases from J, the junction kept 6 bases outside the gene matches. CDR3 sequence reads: CARSSPGQGKAFF. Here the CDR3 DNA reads TGTGCCAGAAGCTCTCCGGGACAGGGTAAAGCTTTCTTT.

CDR3 region: CASSQDWQYNEQFF. The CDR3 DNA follows: TGTGCCAGCAGCCAAGATTGGCAGTACAATGAGCAGTTCTTC. J is TRBJ2-1 and V is TRBV3-1 (or the pseudogene TRBV3-2); D is undetermined. The germline V gene has CDR1 LGHDT and CDR2 YNNKEL (reference sequence). Deletions cut 0 bases from V and 4 bases from J, with 7 bases between. The CDR3 runs to 14 residues.

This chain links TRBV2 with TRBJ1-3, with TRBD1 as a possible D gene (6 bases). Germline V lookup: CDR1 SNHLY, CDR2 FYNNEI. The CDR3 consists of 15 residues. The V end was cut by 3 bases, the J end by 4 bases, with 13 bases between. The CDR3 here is CASSENQGRGNTIYF. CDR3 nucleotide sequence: TGTGCCAGCAGTGAGAACCAGGGGAGAGGAAACACCATATATTTT.

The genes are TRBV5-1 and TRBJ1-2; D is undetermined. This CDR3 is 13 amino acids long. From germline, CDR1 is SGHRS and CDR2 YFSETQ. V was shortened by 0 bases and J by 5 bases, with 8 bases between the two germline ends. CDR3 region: CASSLDGLYGYTF. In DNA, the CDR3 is TGCGCCAGCAGCTTGGACGGACTTTATGGCTACACCTTC.

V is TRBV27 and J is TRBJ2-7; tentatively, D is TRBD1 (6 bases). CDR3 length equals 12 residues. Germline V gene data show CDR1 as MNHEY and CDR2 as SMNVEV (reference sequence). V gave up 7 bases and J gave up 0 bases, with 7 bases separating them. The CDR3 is CASKTGSYEQYF. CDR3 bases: TGTGCCAGCAAGACAGGCTCCTACGAGCAGTACTTC.